One sample yielded the 19 T cell receptor beta chains listed below, sequenced in a study of shared clonotypes between healthy human individuals. Clones were sequenced by immunoSEQ multiplex PCR, and TCRdb holds only the in-frame ones, with some missing. The table includes hundreds of thousands of clones, roughly three quarters detected once. Sequenced sample: PBMCs. The receptors derive from a woman aged 40-49 years in good health. Some clones in this sample may be carry-over from other donors' samples.

J is TRBJ1-4 and V is TRBV27; no firm D call. Per the germline V gene, CDR1 is MNHEY and CDR2 is SMNVEV (reference sequence). Trimming shortened V by 6 bases and J by 5 bases, and 4 bases separated the two germline ends. The CDR3 runs to 11 residues. The CDR3 protein is CASRSNEKLFF. The CDR3 region has the DNA TGTGCCAGCAGGTCAAATGAAAAACTGTTTTTT.

The chain uses TRBV2 and TRBJ1-1; the D gene is possibly TRBD1 (6 bases). Deletions cut 6 bases from V and 3 bases from J, with 11 bases between. CDR1 and CDR2 from the germline V gene are SNHLY and FYNNEI. The CDR3 length is 13 residues. CDR3 amino acids: CASSPQGYTEAFF. The CDR3 bases are TGTGCCAGCAGCCCCCAGGGGTACACTGAAGCTTTCTTT.

J is TRBJ2-3 and V is TRBV29-1; unclear D gene. The V gene lost 3 bases and the J gene lost 1 base, with 8 bases spanning the gap. The CDR3 is made up of 13 amino acids. Germline V gene sequence: CDR1 SQVTM, CDR2 ANQGSEA. The CDR3 DNA follows: TGCAGCGTTGAGGGCAGTGGCACAGATACGCAGTATTTT. Residues: CSVEGSGTDTQYF.

To note about this clone: A much larger clonotype is one base distant, so this may be a read error. V and J are TRBV11-2 and TRBJ1-1; a weak D match, TRBD1 (5 bases). CDR3 size: 13 residues. CDR1 and CDR2 (germline): SGHAT, FQNNGV. CDR3 nucleotide sequence: TGTGCCATCAGCGAACAGGTGAACACTGAAGCTTTCTTT. Translation gives CAISEQVNTEAFF.

The chain couples TRBV15 to TRBJ1-3; no definite D call. V dropped 0 bases and J dropped 0 bases, with 9 bases sitting between them. The germline CDR1 and CDR2 sequences are LNHNV and YYDKDF (reference sequence). This CDR3 is built from 16 residues. The CDR3 region has the DNA TGTGCCACCAGCAGAGATCTAGCTAGCTCTGGAAACACCATATATTTT. Translating it yields CATSRDLASSGNTIYF.

The chain carries TRBV11-2 and TRBJ1-2; D might be TRBD1 (6 bases). V was clipped by 4 bases and J by 4 bases, with 10 bases between them. The germline V gene encodes CDR1 SGHAT and CDR2 FQNNGV. The CDR3 runs 13 residues. Written as DNA, the CDR3 is TGTGCCAGCAGCTCAGGGGCGAGCTATGGCTACACCTTC. Residues: CASSSGASYGYTF.

The rearrangement uses TRBV28 and TRBJ2-7, with D perhaps TRBD2 (6 bases). V shed 7 bases and J shed 6 bases, with 19 bases lying between them. Per germline, CDR1 MDHEN and CDR2 SYDVKM. This CDR3 spans 14 amino acids. The CDR3 sequence: CASKRRGSRLEQYF. The CDR3 DNA sequence: TGTGCCAGCAAACGGAGGGGATCGAGGCTCGAGCAGTACTTC.

V is TRBV11-3 and J is TRBJ2-1; D call uncertain. This CDR3 contains 12 residues. Germline CDR1 and CDR2: SGHNT and YENEEA. V was clipped by 0 bases and J by 6 bases, with 3 bases between them. Here the CDR3 DNA reads TGTGCCAGCAGCTTAGATACCAATGAGCAGTTCTTC. Translating gives CASSLDTNEQFF.

The gene calls are TRBV28 and TRBJ2-5; D might be TRBD1 or TRBD2, each matching 5 bases. V was trimmed by 8 bases and J by 5 bases, leaving 15 bases between them. The CDR3 has 13 residues. Germline V lookup: CDR1 MDHEN, CDR2 SYDVKM. The CDR3, as DNA: TGTGCCAGCCTAGAGGGGTCGCGGGAGACCCAGTACTTC. Amino acid sequence: CASLEGSRETQYF.

CDR3 sequence: CASSHAIAGALSYNEQFF. In nucleotides, the CDR3 is TGCGCCAGCAGCCATGCCATAGCGGGAGCGCTATCCTACAATGAGCAGTTCTTC. V and J are TRBV4-1 and TRBJ2-1, with 9 bases fitting TRBD2. The junction had 10 bases not matched to a gene; V was cut back by 3 bases and J by 1 base. The CDR3 covers 18 residues. The germline CDR1 and CDR2 sequences are MGHRA and YSYEKL.

The J gene is TRBJ2-5, the V gene TRBV7-7, with 7 bases that match TRBD2. The CDR3 is made up of 14 amino acids. J lost 5 bases, V lost 4 bases, and 7 bases had no gene match. The germline V gene has CDR1 SSHAT and CDR2 FNYEAQ (reference sequence). CDR3 protein: CASSSLGGIETQYF. DNA of the CDR3: TGTGCCAGCAGCTCACTGGGGGGGATTGAGACCCAGTACTTC.

Note on this clone: A far larger clone is one nucleotide away, so this likely arose from a read error. The sample holds other DNA sequences that translate to the same CDR3. V is TRBV28 and J is TRBJ1-5; D is uncertain. Germline V lookup: CDR1 MDHEN, CDR2 SYDVKM. CDR3 length: 12 amino acids. In DNA form, the CDR3 reads TGTGCCAGCAGTCCGGCCGGTCAGCCTCAGCATTTT. It is translated as CASSPAGQPQHF.

This clone was found a few times. J is TRBJ1-2 and V is TRBV19, with D unclear. CDR1 is LNHDA and CDR2 is SQIVND in the germline V gene (reference sequence). CDR3 length: 16 residues. Trimming cost V 7 bases and J 7 bases, with 25 bases left between them. CDR3: CASNIGPGLRLSGYTF. As DNA, the CDR3 is TGTGCCAGTAACATAGGGCCGGGCCTCCGGCTGAGTGGCTACACCTTC.

The chain couples TRBV6-1 to TRBJ2-7; 10 bases fit TRBD2. Germline-derived CDR1 and CDR2 are MNHNS and SASEGT. Unmatched junction bases numbered 5, after V lost 7 bases and J lost 2 bases. The CDR3 totals 14 residues. The CDR3 here is CASTGTSETYEQYF. In nucleotides, the CDR3 is TGTGCCAGCACCGGGACTAGCGAAACCTACGAGCAGTACTTC.

The rearrangement links TRBV20-1 to TRBJ1-5; D ambiguous. Trimming stripped 3 bases from V and 10 bases from J, with 10 bases between. The CDR3 spans 11 residues. CDR1 is DFQATT, CDR2 SNEGSKA, per germline (reference sequence). Here the CDR3 DNA reads TGCAGTGCTAGTGGCGGGAGACCCCAGCATTTT. Translation: CSASGGRPQHF.

This clone was counted between two and nine times. This rearrangement joins TRBV28 to TRBJ1-5; D is ambiguous. This CDR3 has 13 amino acids. Germline V lookup: CDR1 MDHEN, CDR2 SYDVKM. With 8 bases removed from V and 2 bases from J, the gap between germline ends came to 10 bases. The CDR3 region has the DNA TGTGCCAGCGTCTTTTCGGGCAATCAGCCCCAGCATTTT. Residues: CASVFSGNQPQHF. The full variable domain, in which reference TRBV28 and TRBJ1-5 provide the parts outside the CDR3, is DVKVTQSSRYLVKRTGEKVFLECVQDMDHENMFWYRQDPGLGLRLIYFSYDVKMKEKGDIPEGYSVSREKKERFSLILESASTNQTSMYLCASVFSGNQPQHFGDGTRLSIL.

This clone was seen a handful of times. Given a far larger clone just one base away, this is likely a sequencing read error. The CDR3 DNA follows: TGTGTCAGCAGCTTAGGCGGGGCGAGCTCCTACGAGCAGTACTTC. Residues: CVSSLGGASSYEQYF. The rearrangement uses TRBV5-4 and TRBJ2-7; maybe TRBD2 (6 bases). CDR1 and CDR2 (germline): SGHNT, YYREEE (reference sequence). The CDR3 spans 15 residues.

The V gene is TRBV14, the J gene TRBJ2-4; perhaps TRBD1 as D (5 bases). Germline CDR1 SGHDN, CDR2 FVKESK. CDR3 length: 14 residues. Trimming took off 5 bases at V and 0 bases at J, with 8 bases between the two ends. CDR3 loop: CASSEDIAKNIQYF. The CDR3, as DNA: TGTGCCAGCAGCGAGGACATAGCCAAAAACATTCAGTACTTC.

The chain has TRBV6-4 and TRBJ2-7; tentatively, D is TRBD1 (6 bases). Trimming took 3 bases from V and 1 from J, leaving 10 bases between them. Germline CDR1 MRHNA, CDR2 SNTAGT. The length of the CDR3 is 14 residues. CDR3 in amino acids: CASSEGGDSYEQYF. CDR3 nucleotide sequence: TGTGCCAGCAGTGAAGGGGGAGATTCCTACGAGCAGTACTTC.